Below, 18 T cell receptor beta chains from the same sample are listed, as sequenced in a study of T cells expressing NK-cell markers. TCRdb processed the 5' RACE reads again and assigns one entry to each CDR3 protein, with no DNA. This table lists over 350,000 distinct CDR3 sequences. Specimen: blood T cells: a sorted CD56 or NKG2C T cell subset, CD4+ or CD8+ T cells, or bulk PBMC T cells (not recorded which). The source of these receptors is a woman between 50 and 59 years old in good health.

The chain combines TRBV20-1 with TRBJ2-1; TCRdb proposes TRBD1, but this gene call is untestable without DNA. Germline V gene data show CDR1 as DFQATT and CDR2 as SNEGSKA (reference sequence). The CDR3 consists of 14 residues. The CDR3 sequence is CSATRDAGLDEQFF.

The chain joins TRBV12-3 or TRBV12-4 to TRBJ2-1. This CDR3 spans 12 amino acids. This chain's CDR3 is CASNSLGNEQFF.

V and J are TRBV9 and TRBJ2-7. The CDR3 runs 14 residues. Per the germline V gene, CDR1 is SGDLS and CDR2 is YYNGEE. The CDR3 loop reads CASSVDSSFYEQYF.

The chain employs TRBV2 and TRBJ2-4; TCRdb reports TRBD1, a call that lacks DNA to check it against. Germline V gene data show CDR1 as SNHLY and CDR2 as FYNNEI. The CDR3 has 11 residues. CDR3 in amino acids: CARRQGSQSYF.

This chain joins TRBV28 and TRBJ2-4; TCRdb indicates TRBD1, and absent DNA this call remains unverified. Germline values: CDR1 MDHEN, CDR2 SYDVKM. The CDR3 has 14 amino acids. CDR3 sequence: CASSPPPPGDIQYF.

The chain has TRBV20-1 and TRBJ1-5. This CDR3 is 17 amino acids long. The germline CDR1 and CDR2 sequences are DFQATT and SNEGSKA (reference sequence). The CDR3 reads CSASPGFESPSNQPQHF.

This CDR3 is CSASREAVNEQFF. The chain combines TRBV20-1 with TRBJ2-1; TCRdb selects TRBD2, and the lack of DNA leaves this call unchecked. Per germline, CDR1 DFQATT and CDR2 SNEGSKA (reference sequence). The CDR3 extends over 13 amino acids.

The chain has TRBV12-3 or TRBV12-4 and TRBJ1-5; TCRdb gives TRBD1 as the D gene, but with no DNA this cannot be confirmed. The CDR3 has 15 residues. CDR3 sequence: CASSLVAGTDQPQHF.

V is TRBV7-9 and J is TRBJ2-1; TCRdb outputs TRBD1, but without DNA this stays unchecked. CDR3 length: 17 residues. Germline CDR1 is SEHNR and CDR2 is FQNEAQ (reference sequence). The CDR3 reads CASSPGRGTLMWDEQFF.

The V call is TRBV6-5, the J call TRBJ1-1. CDR3 length: 12 residues. The germline CDR1 and CDR2 sequences are MNHEY and SVGAGI. CDR3 region: CASSYAVGEAFF.

The chain couples TRBV9 to TRBJ2-1; as DNA is missing, the TRBD1 call by TCRdb cannot be tested. The germline V gene has CDR1 SGDLS and CDR2 YYNGEE. This CDR3 comprises 16 residues. The CDR3 reads CASSVDVGQVYNEQFF.

The V gene is TRBV9, the J gene TRBJ2-3. CDR1 is SGDLS and CDR2 is YYNGEE in the germline V gene. This CDR3 comprises 12 residues. CDR3 protein: CASSASGDTQYF.

The J gene is TRBJ2-3, the V gene TRBV20-1; lacking DNA, the TRBD1 call made by TCRdb goes unchecked. CDR3 length equals 14 residues. Germline V gene lookup returns CDR1 DFQATT and CDR2 SNEGSKA (reference sequence). CDR3 region: CSAQGAWGADTQYF.

The chain couples TRBV6-2 or TRBV6-3 to TRBJ2-1. This CDR3 comprises 11 residues. Per the germline V gene, CDR1 is MNHEY and CDR2 is SVGEGT. CDR3 loop: CASSQSVRPFF.

The chain combines TRBV5-5 with TRBJ1-1. CDR1 is SGHKS, CDR2 YYEKEE, per germline (reference sequence). The CDR3 runs 12 residues. The CDR3 sequence is CASSWVESEAFF.

This chain joins TRBV5-1 and TRBJ2-7. The CDR3 spans 13 residues. Per the germline V gene, CDR1 is SGHRS and CDR2 is YFSETQ. CDR3 sequence reads: CASSSLAISEQYF. Combining the CDR3 with reference TRBV5-1 and TRBJ2-7 gives the whole variable domain KAGVTQTPRYLIKTRGQQVTLSCSPISGHRSVSWYQQTPGQGLQFLFEYFSETQRNKGNFPGRFSGRQFSNSRSEMNVSTLELGDSALYLCASSSLAISEQYFGPGTRLTVT.

The chain couples TRBV7-9 to TRBJ1-3. The CDR3 spans 16 residues. Germline assignment: CDR1 SEHNR and CDR2 FQNEAQ (reference sequence). The CDR3 protein is CASSVVRGGFGNTIYF.

The V call is TRBV7-6, the J call TRBJ2-5. The CDR3 loop spans 15 amino acids. Germline V gives CDR1 SGHVS, CDR2 FNYEAQ. The CDR3 loop is CASSLDGIEGETQYF.